This entry lists 25 T cell receptor beta chains sequenced from one sample in a study of cytomegalovirus exposure and HLA in healthy donors (dated by TCRdb to about 2017). Receptors were amplified or captured by the immunoSEQ multiplex PCR assay. For the multiplex PCR, a mixture combining 60 forward primers for TCR Vbeta segments and 13 reverse primers for TCR Jbeta segments was used. TCRdb took over this immuneACCESS table, retaining in-frame rearrangements with V and J assigned. Such tables are incomplete; in checked studies, under half of the missing clones stem from an unresolved V gene, and the remainder is unexplained. Present in this sample are tens of thousands of clones, 80% to 90% of which were seen just once. The ten most abundant clones make up under 3% of the sample. The specimen sequenced was PBMCs. The origin of the receptors is a woman in her 30s in good health and CMV-seronegative.

This sequence joins TRBV9 and TRBJ1-3; no reliable D call. Trimming pared 1 base from V and 0 bases from J, leaving 14 bases between. Germline values: CDR1 SGDLS, CDR2 YYNGEE. This CDR3 has 17 residues. The CDR3 region is CASSVIPEGSSGNTIYF. The CDR3 DNA reads as TGTGCCAGCAGCGTAATTCCGGAGGGTAGCTCTGGAAACACCATATATTTT.

This chain connects TRBV9 to TRBJ2-5; 7 nucleotides align to TRBD1. Germline V gene lookup returns CDR1 SGDLS and CDR2 YYNGEE. J lost 2 bases, V lost 2 bases, and 9 bases had no gene match. The CDR3 runs to 16 residues. The CDR3 loop reads CASSVWGTDFQETQYF. The CDR3 nucleotides read TGTGCCAGCAGCGTGTGGGGGACAGACTTTCAAGAGACCCAGTACTTC.

The chain employs TRBV7-2 and TRBJ1-1, with D perhaps matching TRBD1 (6 bases). V was cut by 4 bases and J by 4 bases, with 16 bases left in between. This CDR3 has 15 amino acids. Per the germline V gene, CDR1 is SGHTA and CDR2 is FQGNSA. The CDR3 is CASSSRAGASTEAFF. CDR3 nucleotides: TGTGCCAGCAGCTCTAGGGCGGGGGCATCCACTGAAGCTTTCTTT.

This chain connects TRBV10-1 to TRBJ2-7, with a weak D call TRBD2 (6 bases). V was trimmed by 4 bases and J by 2 bases, leaving 15 bases between them. Germline V gene sequence: CDR1 WNHNN, CDR2 SYGVQD (reference sequence). The CDR3 runs 15 residues. The CDR3 DNA is TGCGCCAGCAGTGCCTCGGGGAGGAGTCCCTACGAGCAGTACTTC. It translates to CASSASGRSPYEQYF.

The gene calls are TRBV2 and TRBJ1-1; D might be TRBD1 (5 bases). From germline, CDR1 is SNHLY and CDR2 FYNNEI. V was cut by 6 bases and J by 4 bases, with 21 bases left in between. This CDR3 has 16 amino acids. The DNA of the CDR3 is TGTGCCAGCAGGGCGCGGGGGGGACTAGTGGGCACTGAAGCTTTCTTT. Its protein is CASRARGGLVGTEAFF.

V usage is TRBV6-5 and J usage is TRBJ2-2; 9 bases fit TRBD2. Germline CDR1 reads MNHEY; CDR2 reads SVGAGI. This CDR3 comprises 11 residues. The V gene end was trimmed by 5 bases and the J gene end by 15 bases; junction bases not matched to a gene: 4. The CDR3 reads CASSAGGPMFF. In DNA form, the CDR3 reads TGTGCCAGCAGTGCGGGGGGGCCTATGTTTTTT.

This chain connects TRBV6-5 to TRBJ1-2; D possibly corresponds to TRBD1 (6 bases). V dropped 5 bases and J dropped 8 bases, with 15 bases sitting between them. Germline CDR1 reads MNHEY; CDR2 reads SVGAGI. This CDR3 is built from 13 residues. CDR3 loop: CASSTPGVTGYTF. The CDR3 region has the DNA TGTGCCAGCAGTACACCAGGGGTGACGGGCTACACCTTC.

In its sample, this clone was seen once. J is TRBJ1-3 and V is TRBV9; no firm D call. There are 14 residues in the CDR3. Germline CDR1 reads SGDLS; CDR2 reads YYNGEE. Trimming stripped 0 bases from V and 3 bases from J, with 7 bases between. CDR3 protein: CASSVAVSGNTIYF. CDR3 nucleotide sequence: TGTGCCAGCAGCGTAGCTGTCAGTGGAAACACCATATATTTT. The complete variable domain, with remaining parts taken from reference TRBV9 and TRBJ1-3, reads DSGVTQTPKHLITATGQRVTLRCSPRSGDLSVYWYQQSLDQGLQFLIQYYNGEERAKGNILERFSAQQFPDLHSELNLSSLELGDSALYFCASSVAVSGNTIYFGEGSWLTVV.

The chain has TRBV10-3 and TRBJ1-1; D not certain. Looked up from germline, CDR1 is ENHRY and CDR2 is SYGVKD. The CDR3 has 13 amino acids. V was clipped by 4 bases and J by 2 bases, with 8 bases between them. The chain's CDR3 is CAISGTDNTEAFF. DNA of the CDR3: TGTGCCATCAGTGGAACAGACAACACTGAAGCTTTCTTT.

Worth noting for this clone: The junction shows a germline mismatch at one end, possibly a read error. The V gene is TRBV11-2, the J gene TRBJ1-2; 11 nucleotides line up with TRBD1. Germline assignment: CDR1 SGHAT and CDR2 FQNNGV. The CDR3 is 14 amino acids. The CDR3 nucleotides read TGTGCCAGCAGCTCCGGAGGGGACAGGGGGGTTCAAATCTTC. This translates into CASSSGGDRGVQIF.

The count of this clone is one. The chain is built from TRBV7-6 and TRBJ2-5, with D tentatively TRBD2 (5 bases). The CDR3 contains 14 residues. Trimming took 2 bases from V and 5 from J, leaving 12 bases between them. Germline V gene lookup returns CDR1 SGHVS and CDR2 FNYEAQ. The CDR3 loop reads CASSLMAREETQYF. As DNA, the CDR3 is TGTGCCAGCAGCTTAATGGCTAGGGAGGAGACCCAGTACTTC.

The chain is built from TRBV5-6 and TRBJ1-1, with 10 bases lining up with TRBD1. The V gene's germline CDR1 is SGHDT and CDR2 YYEEEE. The CDR3 is made up of 16 amino acids. V trimming: 4 bases; J trimming: 1 base; junction bases outside the gene matches: 7. The CDR3 DNA sequence: TGTGCCAGCAGCGTCGACAGGGGGCGCGGGAACACTGAAGCTTTCTTT. Translated, it gives CASSVDRGRGNTEAFF. Full variable domain (remainder filled in from reference TRBV5-6 and TRBJ1-1): DAGVTQSPTHLIKTRGQQVTLRCSPKSGHDTVSWYQQALGQGPQFIFQYYEEEERQRGNFPDRFSGHQFPNYSSELNVNALLLGDSALYLCASSVDRGRGNTEAFFGQGTRLTVV.

This chain uses TRBV2 with TRBJ1-5; 8 positions match TRBD1. The germline gives CDR1 SNHLY, CDR2 FYNNEI. CDR3 length: 14 residues. V trimming: 6 bases; J trimming: 4 bases; junction bases outside the gene matches: 5. Written as DNA, the CDR3 is TGTGCCAGCAGGGACAGGGTGGGGAATCAGCCCCAGCATTTT. This gives the protein CASRDRVGNQPQHF.

V gene TRBV28 combines with J gene TRBJ2-2; TRBD2 agrees at 8 bases. Trimming took 8 bases from V and 7 from J; bases not matched to a gene: 3. The CDR3 runs 12 residues. Germline lookup yields CDR1 MDHEN and CDR2 SYDVKM. The CDR3 DNA is TGTGCCAGCCGCGGGGGGCACGGGGAGCTGTTTTTT. It encodes CASRGGHGELFF.

The V gene is TRBV11-2, the J gene TRBJ2-3; perhaps TRBD2 as D (5 bases). CDR1 is SGHAT and CDR2 is FQNNGV in the germline V gene. There are 14 residues in the CDR3. Between the trimmed V and J ends, which lost 5 bases and 4 bases, there was a span of 13 bases. DNA for the CDR3: TGTGCCAGCAGCCGGACTGAACAGCCAGATACGCAGTATTTT. Amino acid sequence: CASSRTEQPDTQYF.

With respect to this clone: At one boundary the junction diverges from the germline segment, which might be a read error. This chain joins TRBV7-9 and TRBJ1-4, with a tentative D call TRBD1 (6 bases). CDR3 length: 14 residues. CDR1 and CDR2 from the germline V gene are SEHNR and FQNEAQ (reference sequence). The CDR3 DNA is TGTTCCAGCAGCTTAGTCAGGGGAACCGAAAAACTGTTTTTT. Its protein is CSSSLVRGTEKLFF.

J is TRBJ2-1 and V is TRBV4-3; D perhaps matches TRBD1 (8 bases). V was shortened by 4 bases and J by 7 bases, with 17 bases between the two germline ends. The CDR3 contains 15 residues. Germline assignment: CDR1 LGHNA and CDR2 YSLEER. The CDR3 region is CASSPSYRGGNEQFF. CDR3 coding DNA: TGCGCCAGCAGCCCCTCCTACAGGGGGGGTAATGAGCAGTTCTTC.

J is TRBJ1-1 and V is TRBV27; a weak D match, TRBD1 (5 bases). Trimming stripped 2 bases from V and 6 bases from J, with 13 bases between. Per germline, CDR1 MNHEY and CDR2 SMNVEV (reference sequence). The CDR3 loop spans 14 amino acids. The CDR3: CASSLRLSGAEAFF. The CDR3 bases are TGTGCCAGCAGTTTACGGCTATCGGGGGCTGAAGCTTTCTTT.

The chain links TRBV6-1 to TRBJ2-5, with 10 bases identical to TRBD2. Trimming removed 2 bases from V and 0 bases from J; junction bases left unmatched: 6. Germline-derived CDR1 and CDR2 are MNHNS and SASEGT. This CDR3 has 17 residues. This CDR3 reads CASSEPSGGAYQETQYF. The CDR3 DNA reads TGTGCCAGCAGTGAACCCAGCGGGGGGGCCTACCAAGAGACCCAGTACTTC.

This clone has only one observation. V is TRBV6-1 and J is TRBJ1-4; D is possibly TRBD1 (6 bases). Germline V CDR1 and CDR2: MNHNS, SASEGT. The CDR3 sequence is 13 residues long. The V end lost 3 bases, the J end lost 7 bases, and 9 bases lay between the germline ends. Here the CDR3 DNA reads TGTGCCAGCAGTGAGTCAGGGGCTGAAAAACTGTTTTTT. It specifies CASSESGAEKLFF.

This clone has only one observation. The genes are TRBV4-1 and TRBJ1-6, with D hard to call. Germline CDR1 MGHRA, CDR2 YSYEKL. The germline V and J ends were trimmed by 2 bases and 0 bases, with 14 bases remaining between them. The CDR3 totals 18 residues. CDR3 DNA: TGCGCCAGCAGCCAATTGCCACTGGAGAGCTCCTATAATTCACCCCTCCACTTT. This encodes CASSQLPLESSYNSPLHF.

The genes are TRBV29-1 and TRBJ1-2; TRBD1 aligns across 11 bases. Trimming at V came to 5 bases and at J to 5 bases, leaving 10 bases not matched to a gene. The CDR3 loop spans 15 amino acids. Germline-derived CDR1 and CDR2 are SQVTM and ANQGSEA. The DNA for the CDR3 is TGCAGCGTTTCATCGATAGGGACAGGGGGTTATGGCTACACCTTC. Residues: CSVSSIGTGGYGYTF.

CDR3 bases: TGTGCCAGCAGCACGCCACTGAGCACTGAAGCTTTCTTT. It is translated as CASSTPLSTEAFF. This chain joins TRBV6-6 and TRBJ1-1; D is uncertain. Between the trimmed V and J ends, which lost 6 bases and 4 bases, there was a span of 12 bases. From germline, CDR1 is MNHNY and CDR2 SVGAGI (reference sequence). This CDR3 contains 13 residues.

The V and J genes are TRBV5-1 and TRBJ1-6; TRBD1 aligns across 7 bases. J was trimmed by 0 bases and V by 0 bases; bases with no gene match: 3. The CDR3 is made up of 17 amino acids. The germline V gene encodes CDR1 SGHRS and CDR2 YFSETQ. This chain's CDR3 is CASSLGDSSSYNSPLHF. CDR3 nucleotide sequence: TGCGCCAGCAGCTTGGGGGACAGCAGCTCCTATAATTCACCCCTCCACTTT.

The chain combines TRBV5-4 with TRBJ1-1; 10 positions match TRBD1. The trim removed 4 bases at V and 0 bases at J, leaving 6 bases unmatched. The CDR3 spans 16 residues. Germline V gene sequence: CDR1 SGHNT, CDR2 YYREEE (reference sequence). This chain's CDR3 is CASSRQGAAMNTEAFF. The CDR3 DNA reads as TGTGCCAGCAGCAGACAGGGGGCTGCCATGAACACTGAAGCTTTCTTT.